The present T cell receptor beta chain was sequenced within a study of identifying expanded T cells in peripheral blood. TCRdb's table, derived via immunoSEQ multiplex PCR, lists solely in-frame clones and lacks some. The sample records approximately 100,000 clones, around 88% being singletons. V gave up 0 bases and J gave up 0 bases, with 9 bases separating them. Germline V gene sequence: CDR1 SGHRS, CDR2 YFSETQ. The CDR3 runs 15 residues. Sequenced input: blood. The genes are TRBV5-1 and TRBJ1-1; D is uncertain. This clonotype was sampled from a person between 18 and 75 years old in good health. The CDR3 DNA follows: TGCGCCAGCAGCTTGGTGGGTCAAATGAACACTGAAGCTTTCTTT. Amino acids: CASSLVGQMNTEAFF. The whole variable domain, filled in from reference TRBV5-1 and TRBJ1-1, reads KAGVTQTPRYLIKTRGQQVTLSCSPISGHRSVSWYQQTPGQGLQFLFEYFSETQRNKGNFPGRFSGRQFSNSRSEMNVSTLELGDSALYLCASSLVGQMNTEAFFGQGTRLTVV.